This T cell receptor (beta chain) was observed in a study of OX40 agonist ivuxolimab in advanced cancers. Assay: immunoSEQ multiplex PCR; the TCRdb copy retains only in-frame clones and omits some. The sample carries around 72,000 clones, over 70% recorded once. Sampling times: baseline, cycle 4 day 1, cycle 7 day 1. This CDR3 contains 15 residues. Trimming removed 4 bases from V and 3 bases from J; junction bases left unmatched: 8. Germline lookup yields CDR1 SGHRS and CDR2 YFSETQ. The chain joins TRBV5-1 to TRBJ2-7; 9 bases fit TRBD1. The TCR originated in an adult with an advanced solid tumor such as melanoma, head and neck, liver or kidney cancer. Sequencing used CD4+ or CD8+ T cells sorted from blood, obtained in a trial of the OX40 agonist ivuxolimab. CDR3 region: CASSPTTGGFYEQYF. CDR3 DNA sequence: TGCGCCAGCAGCCCGACCACAGGGGGCTTCTACGAGCAGTACTTC.